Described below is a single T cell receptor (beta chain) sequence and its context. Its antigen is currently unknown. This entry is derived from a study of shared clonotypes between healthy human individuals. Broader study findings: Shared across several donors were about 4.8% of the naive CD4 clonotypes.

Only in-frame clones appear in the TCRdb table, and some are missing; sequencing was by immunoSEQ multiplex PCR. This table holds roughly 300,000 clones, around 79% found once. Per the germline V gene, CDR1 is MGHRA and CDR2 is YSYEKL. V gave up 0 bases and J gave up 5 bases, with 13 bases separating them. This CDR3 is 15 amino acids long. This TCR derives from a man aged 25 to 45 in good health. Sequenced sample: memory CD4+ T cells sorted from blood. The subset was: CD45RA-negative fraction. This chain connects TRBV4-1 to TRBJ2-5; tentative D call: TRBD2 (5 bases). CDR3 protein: CASSQDFLAQETQYF. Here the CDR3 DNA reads TGCGCCAGCAGCCAAGATTTCCTAGCCCAGGAGACCCAGTACTTC.